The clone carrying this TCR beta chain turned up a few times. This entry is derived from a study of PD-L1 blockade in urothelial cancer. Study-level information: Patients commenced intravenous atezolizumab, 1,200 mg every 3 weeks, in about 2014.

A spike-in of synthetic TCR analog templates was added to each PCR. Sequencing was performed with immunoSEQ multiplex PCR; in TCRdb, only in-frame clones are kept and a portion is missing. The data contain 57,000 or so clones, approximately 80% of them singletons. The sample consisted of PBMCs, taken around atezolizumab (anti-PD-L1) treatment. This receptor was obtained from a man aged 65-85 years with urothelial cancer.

CDR3 sequence reads: CAISTLAGGGTDTQYF. The CDR3 region has the DNA TGTGCCATCAGTACTCTAGCGGGAGGGGGCACAGATACGCAGTATTTT. The chain carries TRBV10-3 and TRBJ2-3; 12 nucleotides align to TRBD2. V was pared by 5 bases and J by 1 base, with 4 bases of the junction left unmatched. In germline, CDR1 is ENHRY, CDR2 SYGVKD. CDR3 length equals 16 residues.